The 27 T cell receptor beta chains below come from one sample, sequenced in a study of blood T cell repertoires in COVID-19 (dated by TCRdb to the early 2020s). The library came from the immunoSEQ multiplex PCR assay. The table comes from immuneACCESS by way of TCRdb, which keeps in-frame sequences with V and J called. Part of the clones is missing from these tables; in studies checked, under half for an unresolved V gene and the rest for unknown reasons. The sample table records more than 200,000 clones; 70% to 90% of these occur just once. Of the sample, approximately 5.9% is held by the ten largest clones. The specimen sequenced was peripheral blood. The receptors were gathered from a man at least 80 years old with acute or convalescent COVID-19.

Here the CDR3 reads CASSLRQGYEQYF. CDR3 nucleotide sequence: TGCGCCAGCAGCTTGCGACAGGGCTACGAGCAGTACTTC. The chain carries TRBV5-1 and TRBJ2-7, with 7 bases fitting TRBD1. The CDR3 has 13 amino acids. Germline V CDR1 and CDR2: SGHRS, YFSETQ. V was clipped by 1 base and J by 3 bases; unmatched bases: 1.

The gene calls are TRBV29-1 and TRBJ2-1; a weak D match, TRBD2 (7 bases). Germline CDR1 reads SQVTM; CDR2 reads ANQGSEA. V lost 0 bases, J lost 12 bases, and 12 bases lay in between. There are 12 residues in the CDR3. The CDR3 protein is CSVEDGRGRQFF. The CDR3 region has the DNA TGCAGCGTTGAAGATGGGAGGGGGAGGCAGTTCTTC.

The chain joins TRBV7-2 to TRBJ2-1; 7 bases agree with TRBD1. Per germline, CDR1 SGHTA and CDR2 FQGNSA. V shed 5 bases, J shed 6 bases, and the junction held 13 bases outside the gene matches. The CDR3 has 16 amino acids. CDR3 residues: CASSTKGGRTGNEQFF. CDR3 sequence (DNA): TGTGCCAGCAGCACCAAAGGCGGGCGGACAGGCAATGAGCAGTTCTTC.

The chain combines TRBV28 with TRBJ2-2, with 13 bases matching TRBD2. Losses at the gene ends were 6 bases for V and 8 bases for J; bases not matched to a gene: 6. The CDR3 covers 15 residues. The V gene's germline CDR1 is MDHEN and CDR2 SYDVKM. CDR3 sequence reads: CASRPPGLAGGELFF. The CDR3 DNA sequence: TGTGCCAGCAGACCTCCGGGACTAGCGGGGGGGGAGCTGTTTTTT.

The genes are TRBV4-3 and TRBJ2-3; D perhaps matches TRBD1 (5 bases). Germline loops: CDR1 LGHNA, CDR2 YSLEER. Trimming cost V 1 base and J 1 base, with 9 bases left between them. CDR3 length: 15 residues. The chain's CDR3 is CASSQGQKGTDTQYF. In DNA form, the CDR3 reads TGCGCCAGCAGCCAAGGACAGAAGGGCACAGATACGCAGTATTTT.

The chain carries TRBV29-1 and TRBJ2-7; TRBD1 matches at 9 bases. The CDR3 covers 13 residues. V lost 2 bases and J lost 5; bases outside the gene matches: 4. Germline V gene lookup returns CDR1 SQVTM and CDR2 ANQGSEA. This CDR3 reads CSVERQGGNEQYF. CDR3 sequence (DNA): TGCAGCGTTGAAAGACAGGGGGGCAACGAGCAGTACTTC.

V is TRBV16 and J is TRBJ1-5, with D unresolved. The length of the CDR3 is 14 residues. Germline V CDR1 and CDR2: KGHSY, FQNENV. Trimming cost V 1 base and J 3 bases, with 7 bases left between them. CDR3 sequence (DNA): TGTGCCAGCAGCCAATTGAGCACCAATCAGCCCCAGCATTTT. The encoded protein is CASSQLSTNQPQHF. Full variable domain (outside the CDR3, taken from reference TRBV16 and TRBJ1-5): GEEVAQTPKHLVRGEGQKAKLYCAPIKGHSYVFWYQQVLKNEFKFLISFQNENVFDETGMPKERFSAKCLPNSPCSLEIQATKLEDSAVYFCASSQLSTNQPQHFGDGTRLSIL.

This rearrangement joins TRBV5-1 to TRBJ2-1; 8 bases match TRBD2. The CDR3 consists of 15 residues. V lost 1 base, J lost 5 bases, and 5 bases stayed unmatched. CDR1 is SGHRS and CDR2 is YFSETQ in the germline V gene. The CDR3 DNA reads as TGCGCCAGCAGCTTGTTTGCGGGAGGTAACAATGAGCAGTTCTTC. It encodes CASSLFAGGNNEQFF.

V is TRBV6-5 and J is TRBJ1-6; D remains unclear. The V gene's germline CDR1 is MNHEY and CDR2 SVGAGI. Trimming took off 0 bases at V and 9 bases at J, with 9 bases between the two ends. The CDR3 totals 14 residues. CDR3 residues: CASSYSRVGSPLHF. DNA of the CDR3: TGTGCCAGCAGTTACTCGCGGGTGGGTTCACCCCTCCACTTT.

This chain links TRBV10-1 with TRBJ1-2; 7 nucleotides agree with TRBD1. The V gene end was trimmed by 4 bases and the J gene end by 3 bases; junction bases not matched to a gene: 8. The germline V gene encodes CDR1 WNHNN and CDR2 SYGVQD (reference sequence). The length of the CDR3 is 15 residues. CDR3 region: CASSGRTGDHYGYTF. CDR3 nucleotides: TGCGCCAGCAGTGGACGGACAGGAGATCACTATGGCTACACCTTC.

The chain carries TRBV19 and TRBJ2-3; D is possibly TRBD1 (6 bases). Germline CDR1 LNHDA, CDR2 SQIVND (reference sequence). The V end lost 5 bases, the J end lost 0 bases, and 15 bases lay between the germline ends. The CDR3 loop spans 16 amino acids. Here the CDR3 reads CASSEQGRISTDTQYF. The CDR3 region has the DNA TGTGCCAGTAGTGAACAGGGTAGGATTAGCACAGATACGCAGTATTTT.

The rearrangement joins TRBV2 to TRBJ1-2; no clear D gene. Per germline, CDR1 SNHLY and CDR2 FYNNEI. The CDR3 has 14 residues. V dropped 2 bases and J dropped 2 bases, with 9 bases sitting between them. The CDR3 spells CASSERVANYGYTF. The CDR3 coding sequence is TGTGCCAGCAGTGAACGGGTAGCGAACTATGGCTACACCTTC. The full variable domain, in which reference TRBV2 and TRBJ1-2 provide the parts outside the CDR3, is EPEVTQTPSHQVTQMGQEVILRCVPISNHLYFYWYRQILGQKVEFLVSFYNNEISEKSEIFDDQFSVERPDGSNFTLKIRSTKLEDSAMYFCASSERVANYGYTFGSGTRLTVV.

The chain combines TRBV6-5 with TRBJ2-7, with a possible D match to TRBD1 (5 bases). Trimming took 5 bases from V and 2 from J, leaving 7 bases between them. The CDR3 sequence is 12 residues long. Per germline, CDR1 MNHEY and CDR2 SVGAGI. CDR3 sequence: CASSKGPYEQYF. The CDR3 nucleotides are TGTGCCAGCAGTAAGGGGCCCTACGAGCAGTACTTC.

The J gene is TRBJ2-1, the V gene TRBV11-3, with a weak D call TRBD1 (6 bases). This CDR3 comprises 16 residues. CDR1 SGHNT and CDR2 YENEEA come from the germline V gene. The V and J ends lost 5 bases and 4 bases respectively, with 18 bases between them. The CDR3 sequence is CASSTQQGDPYNEQFF. In DNA, the CDR3 is TGTGCCAGCAGCACACAACAGGGTGACCCATACAATGAGCAGTTCTTC.

The chain uses TRBV21-1 and TRBJ2-7; the table's D call, TRBD2, was not checked against the DNA. TRBV21-1 is reported as a pseudogene. This CDR3 comprises 19 residues. CDR3 sequence (DNA): TGTGCCAGCAGCAAAATCACCGGGACTAGCGGGAGAGTCTCCTACGAGCAGTACGTC. It is translated as CASSKITGTSGRVSYEQYV.

The chain recombines TRBV19 with TRBJ2-1; tentatively, D is TRBD1 (6 bases). CDR1 and CDR2 from the germline V gene are LNHDA and SQIVND (reference sequence). Trimming left V 7 bases short and J 9 bases short, with 25 bases between. This CDR3 region has 16 residues. The CDR3 region has the DNA TGTGCCAGTACCCCCCCCGCCGGGACACGGGTTGCTGAGCAGTTCTTC. Translated, it gives CASTPPAGTRVAEQFF.

The V gene is TRBV15, the J gene TRBJ2-5; D gene ambiguous. This CDR3 comprises 11 residues. Trimming pared 0 bases from V and 8 bases from J, leaving 4 bases between. Germline V gene data show CDR1 as LNHNV and CDR2 as YYDKDF (reference sequence). This CDR3 is CATSRELTQYF. As DNA, the CDR3 is TGTGCCACCAGCAGAGAACTCACCCAGTACTTC.

The chain couples TRBV24-1 to TRBJ2-2; TRBD2 agrees at 13 bases. The germline gives CDR1 KGHDR, CDR2 SFDVKD. With V trimmed by 9 bases and J by 1 base, 10 bases remained unmatched. The CDR3 covers 18 residues. The CDR3 DNA sequence: TGTGCCACCTCGAGGGGGACTAGCGGGACGAGGAACACCGGGGAGCTGTTTTTT. It translates to CATSRGTSGTRNTGELFF.

The chain employs TRBV15 and TRBJ1-6; a possible D gene is TRBD1 (5 bases). The CDR3 is 14 residues long. CDR1 LNHNV and CDR2 YYDKDF come from the germline V gene (reference sequence). With 0 bases removed from V and 6 bases from J, the gap between germline ends came to 6 bases. In DNA, the CDR3 is TGTGCCACCAGCAGAGAGACAGCTAATTCACCCCTCCACTTT. Translated: CATSRETANSPLHF.

V gene TRBV19 combines with J gene TRBJ1-3, with D uncertain. Deletions cut 7 bases from V and 0 bases from J, with 10 bases between. The CDR3 sequence is 14 residues long. CDR1 is LNHDA, CDR2 SQIVND, per germline (reference sequence). In DNA form, the CDR3 reads TGTGCCAGTACCGAAAGCACCTCTGGAAACACCATATATTTT. Translated, it gives CASTESTSGNTIYF.

The chain employs TRBV5-4 and TRBJ1-2; D unclear. V lost 0 bases, J lost 4 bases, and 7 bases lay in between. The CDR3 sequence is 13 residues long. Germline V gene sequence: CDR1 SGHNT, CDR2 YYREEE (reference sequence). In DNA form, the CDR3 reads TGTGCCAGCAGCTTGGCGGGAGGCTATGGCTACACCTTC. Translation gives CASSLAGGYGYTF.

The chain employs TRBV10-1 and TRBJ2-7, with D possibly TRBD1 on 6 matching bases. V was clipped by 3 bases and J by 0 bases, with 12 bases between them. The CDR3 sequence is 15 residues long. CDR1 is WNHNN and CDR2 is SYGVQD in the germline V gene (reference sequence). CDR3 loop: CASSDPRGHSYEQYV. The DNA of the CDR3 is TGCGCCAGCAGTGACCCACGGGGACACTCCTACGAGCAGTACGTC.

The J gene is TRBJ2-2, the V gene TRBV10-3; D is ambiguous. This CDR3 region has 15 residues. Trimming pared 0 bases from V and 4 bases from J, leaving 9 bases between. CDR1 and CDR2 (germline): ENHRY, SYGVKD. In nucleotides, the CDR3 is TGTGCCATCAGTGAGTCGGGCCTGCTCACCGGGGAGCTGTTTTTT. Protein: CAISESGLLTGELFF.

V usage is TRBV6-1 and J usage is TRBJ2-5; 13 positions match TRBD2. CDR1 and CDR2 from the germline V gene are MNHNS and SASEGT. This CDR3 contains 19 residues. V shed 4 bases and J 7 bases; nucleotides not matched to a gene: 18. CDR3 in amino acids: CASSVTSGRAFGSSGTQYF. CDR3 sequence (DNA): TGTGCCAGCAGTGTAACTAGCGGGAGGGCTTTCGGGTCTAGTGGGACCCAGTACTTC.

The rearrangement links TRBV5-8 to TRBJ2-3; 7 nucleotides agree with TRBD2. This CDR3 region has 14 residues. CDR1 and CDR2 (germline): SGHTS, YDEGEE. Unmatched junction bases numbered 6, after V lost 0 bases and J lost 8 bases. The CDR3 sequence is CASSLDGGKSTQYF. CDR3 sequence (DNA): TGTGCCAGCAGCTTGGACGGGGGGAAAAGTACGCAGTATTTT.

The chain recombines TRBV6-5 with TRBJ2-1; D unresolved. V lost 7 bases and J lost 6, with 16 bases in between. The CDR3 loop spans 14 amino acids. The germline CDR1 and CDR2 sequences are MNHEY and SVGAGI. Here the CDR3 reads CASTGRVSGNEQFF. The DNA of the CDR3 is TGTGCCAGCACCGGCCGGGTTTCGGGCAATGAGCAGTTCTTC.

This clone was observed once. This sequence joins TRBV20-1 and TRBJ1-1; D is perhaps TRBD1 (5 bases). In germline, CDR1 is DFQATT, CDR2 SNEGSKA (reference sequence). The germline V and J ends were trimmed by 3 bases and 7 bases, with 15 bases remaining between them. This CDR3 has 13 amino acids. CDR3 amino acids: CSASRWGIGEAFF. The CDR3 bases are TGCAGTGCTAGTCGTTGGGGCATCGGTGAAGCTTTCTTT.